This TCR beta chain derives from a study of persistence of HIV-infected CD4 T cells. From germline, CDR1 is LNHDA and CDR2 SQIVND (reference sequence). Trimming cost V 3 bases and J 4 bases, with 9 bases left between them. The CDR3 is 13 residues long. In the case of this clone: The antigen remains undetermined.

The libraries were made with immunoSEQ version 4 in survey mode. TCRdb keeps only in-frame clones here, not all; method: immunoSEQ multiplex PCR. The sample comprises 15,000 to 25,000 clones, 78% of which are singletons, and roughly 7% rests with the top ten. The stimulus was lysate of CMV-infected fibroblasts, approximately 9.6 ug/mL. Sorting selected CD4+ T cells upregulating both CD40 ligand and CD69. This receptor was obtained from an adult man with HIV who was CMV-seropositive. The J gene is TRBJ1-2, the V gene TRBV19; D gene uncertain. Here the sequenced sample was CD4+ T cells sorted from PBMCs after roughly 18-hour stimulation, taken from a patient who received antiretroviral therapy. This CDR3 is CASSMGGFYGYTF. The DNA for the CDR3 is TGTGCCAGTAGTATGGGTGGGTTCTATGGCTACACCTTC.